Described below is a single TCR beta chain sequence and its context. Its antigen is not identified. The method was immunoSEQ multiplex PCR; TCRdb's version includes in-frame clones alone and lacks a portion of them. The table lists 130,000 or so clones, roughly 88% of them singletons. The sample comes from a study of T cell responses to AZD1222 COVID-19 vaccine. Notes on the study in general: Baseline antibody screening turned up just a handful of seropositive AZD1222 recipients. Reportedly, close to half of spike-specific TCRs are directed against unmutated variant regions.

This receptor was identified in an adult in good health. The sample here was peripheral blood, taken on day 0 of AZD1222 vaccination.

The CDR3 region is CATSDHATASKQYF. As DNA, the CDR3 is TGTGCCACCAGTGACCATGCGACAGCGTCCAAGCAGTACTTC. This chain connects TRBV24-1 to TRBJ2-7; TRBD1 might be the D (5 bases). V was pared by 4 bases and J by 8 bases, with 17 bases between. Germline assignment: CDR1 KGHDR and CDR2 SFDVKD. This CDR3 comprises 14 residues.